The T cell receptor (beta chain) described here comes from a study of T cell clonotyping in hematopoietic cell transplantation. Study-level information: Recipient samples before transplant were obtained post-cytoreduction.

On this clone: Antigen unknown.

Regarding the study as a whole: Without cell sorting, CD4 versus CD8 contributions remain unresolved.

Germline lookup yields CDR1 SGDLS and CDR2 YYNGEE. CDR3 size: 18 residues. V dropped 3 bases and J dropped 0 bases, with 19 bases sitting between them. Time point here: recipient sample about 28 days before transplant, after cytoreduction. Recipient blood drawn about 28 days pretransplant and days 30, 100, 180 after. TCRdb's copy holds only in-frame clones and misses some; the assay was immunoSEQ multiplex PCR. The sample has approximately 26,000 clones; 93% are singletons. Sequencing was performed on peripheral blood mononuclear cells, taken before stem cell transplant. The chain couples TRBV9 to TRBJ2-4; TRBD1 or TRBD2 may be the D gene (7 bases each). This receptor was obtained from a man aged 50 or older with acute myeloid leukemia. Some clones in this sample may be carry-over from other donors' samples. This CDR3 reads CASSAWDDREGAKNIQYF. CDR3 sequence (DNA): TGTGCCAGCAGCGCCTGGGATGACAGGGAGGGAGCCAAAAACATTCAGTACTTC.